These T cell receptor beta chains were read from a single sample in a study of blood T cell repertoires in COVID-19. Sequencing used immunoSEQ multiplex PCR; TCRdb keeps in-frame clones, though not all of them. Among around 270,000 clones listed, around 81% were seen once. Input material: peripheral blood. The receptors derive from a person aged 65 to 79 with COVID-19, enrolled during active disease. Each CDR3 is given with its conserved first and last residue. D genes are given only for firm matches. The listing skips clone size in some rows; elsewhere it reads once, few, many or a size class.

CDR3 DNA: TGTGCCTGGAGTGTACTAAAAACTAATGAAAAACTGTTTTTT
CDR3 protein: CAWSVLKTNEKLFF
J gene: TRBJ1-4
clone size: NA
D gene: NA
V gene: TRBV30

CDR3 DNA: TGTGCCAGCAGTTTATTCATCCGGACATCTAGCACAGATACGCAGTATTTT
CDR3 protein: CASSLFIRTSSTDTQYF
J gene: TRBJ2-3
clone size: NA
D gene: NA
V gene: TRBV28

CDR3 DNA: TGTGCCAGCAGCCCCCGGGACAGGCGAAACACTGAAGCTTTCTTT
CDR3 protein: CASSPRDRRNTEAFF
J gene: TRBJ1-1
clone size: NA
D gene: TRBD1
V gene: TRBV3-1/TRBV3-2

CDR3 DNA: TGTGCCAGCAGCGAGGGGAGGAGGGACACCATATATTTT
CDR3 protein: CASSEGRRDTIYF
J gene: TRBJ1-3
clone size: NA
D gene: NA
V gene: TRBV7-8

CDR3 DNA: TGTGCCAGCAGCGCCCCCCGCACACAGGGTTTGGGCTACACCTTC
CDR3 protein: CASSAPRTQGLGYTF
J gene: TRBJ1-2
clone size: NA
D gene: NA
V gene: TRBV11-2

CDR3 DNA: TGTGCCAGCAGTGAGGGTGGGAGGAGGACTCAGCCCCAGCATTTT
CDR3 protein: CASSEGGRRTQPQHF
J gene: TRBJ1-5
clone size: NA
D gene: NA
V gene: TRBV9

CDR3 DNA: TGTGCCAGCAAAATAGCGGGAGGACTCTACGAGCAGTACTTC
CDR3 protein: CASKIAGGLYEQYF
J gene: TRBJ2-7
clone size: NA
D gene: TRBD2
V gene: TRBV27

CDR3 DNA: TGTGCCAGCAGCTTTGGGGACAGTGCAACTAATGAAAAACTGTTTTTT
CDR3 protein: CASSFGDSATNEKLFF
J gene: TRBJ1-4
clone size: NA
D gene: TRBD1
V gene: TRBV7-2

CDR3 DNA: TGCGCCAGCAGCCCGAGATCGAATAATGAGCAGTTCTTC
CDR3 protein: CASSPRSNNEQFF
J gene: TRBJ2-1
clone size: NA
D gene: NA
V gene: TRBV5-1

CDR3 DNA: TGTGCCAGCAGCCGGGAGAGGGTTCAGCCCCAGCATTTT
CDR3 protein: CASSRERVQPQHF
J gene: TRBJ1-5
clone size: few
D gene: NA
V gene: TRBV6-2/TRBV6-3

CDR3 DNA: TGTGCCAGCAGCTTAGACAGGGTAACAGAGACCCAGTACTTC
CDR3 protein: CASSLDRVTETQYF
J gene: TRBJ2-5
clone size: NA
D gene: NA
V gene: TRBV7-2